This TCR beta chain originates from a study of cytomegalovirus exposure and HLA in healthy donors. In germline, CDR1 is SGHRS, CDR2 YFSETQ. The CDR3 covers 15 residues. With 3 bases clipped from V and 2 bases from J, the junction kept 3 bases outside the gene matches. PCR amplification relied on 60 Vbeta primers (plus 13 Jbeta primers). TCRdb keeps only in-frame clones here, not all; method: immunoSEQ multiplex PCR. The data contain under 200,000 clones, roughly 65% of them seen just once; the ten biggest clones take up 3.5% to 5%. This rearrangement joins TRBV5-1 to TRBJ1-1; 11 positions match TRBD1. The sample comprised PBMCs. This receptor was taken from a woman under 30 in good health and CMV-seropositive. The CDR3 region is CASSWGTGGNTEAFF. CDR3 sequence (DNA): TGCGCCAGCAGCTGGGGGACAGGGGGTAACACTGAAGCTTTCTTT.